The 13 T cell receptor beta chains given below trace back to one sample, sequenced in a study of early T cells in non-severe SARS-CoV-2 infection. MiXCR was run by TCRdb on the 5' RACE reads, yielding one entry per CDR3 protein. The profile shows 60,000 to 90,000 distinct CDR3 sequences, over 9% of them singletons. Input material: whole blood. These receptors originate from an adult who was a healthcare worker with PCR-confirmed SARS-CoV-2 infection or an uninfected control (not recorded which).

This clonotype was observed a handful of times. V and J are TRBV28 and TRBJ2-3, with 15 bases identical to TRBD2. Trimming took 6 bases from V and 9 from J; bases not matched to a gene: 10. The CDR3 has 16 residues. From germline, CDR1 is MDHEN and CDR2 SYDVKM. The CDR3 sequence: CASSQPGLAGGGTQYF. CDR3 in DNA: TGTGCCAGCAGCCAGCCGGGACTAGCGGGAGGCGGGACGCAGTATTTT.

This sequence joins TRBV20-1 and TRBJ1-2; D is perhaps TRBD1 (5 bases). The CDR3 is 11 residues long. V shed 4 bases and J shed 4 bases, with 7 bases lying between them. Germline V gives CDR1 DFQATT, CDR2 SNEGSKA (reference sequence). The CDR3 sequence: CSANTGYGYTF. CDR3 DNA: TGCAGTGCTAACACAGGCTATGGCTACACCTTC.

V usage is TRBV20-1 and J usage is TRBJ1-6; D unresolved. The CDR3 sequence is 11 residues long. V was clipped by 6 bases and J by 9 bases, with 9 bases between them. Germline CDR1 is DFQATT and CDR2 is SNEGSKA (reference sequence). As DNA, the CDR3 is TGCAGTGCGGGTCAACGTTCACCCCTCCACTTT. Translated, it gives CSAGQRSPLHF.

This clonotype was picked up a small number of times. This chain connects TRBV27 to TRBJ1-1, with D possibly TRBD1 on 5 matching bases. The CDR3 has 15 amino acids. The V gene's germline CDR1 is MNHEY and CDR2 SMNVEV (reference sequence). The germline V and J ends were trimmed by 3 bases and 0 bases, with 11 bases remaining between them. CDR3 nucleotide sequence: TGTGCCAGCAGTTTGGGGACTCTGATGAACACTGAAGCTTTCTTT. It is translated as CASSLGTLMNTEAFF.

This clonotype was seen only a few times. This chain uses TRBV2 with TRBJ2-7; 8 bases line up with TRBD2. Germline values: CDR1 SNHLY, CDR2 FYNNEI. The V gene end was trimmed by 6 bases and the J gene end by 0 bases; junction bases not matched to a gene: 7. This CDR3 has 15 residues. The CDR3 coding sequence is TGTGCCAGCAGATACGCACTAGCGGCCTCCTACGAGCAGTACTTC. It encodes CASRYALAASYEQYF.

This clonotype was observed at least ten times. This chain uses TRBV7-3 with TRBJ1-3; 7 nucleotides agree with TRBD1. Germline V gives CDR1 SGHTA, CDR2 FQGTGA. This CDR3 region has 18 residues. With 5 bases clipped from V and 1 base from J, the junction kept 14 bases outside the gene matches. In DNA form, the CDR3 reads TGTGCCAGCAGCCAACGGGACAGAAGTGGAGAATCTGGAAACACCATATATTTT. Protein sequence: CASSQRDRSGESGNTIYF.

This clonotype was seen ten or more times. This rearrangement joins TRBV3-1 to TRBJ1-3; no reliable D call. Trimming stripped 1 base from V and 0 bases from J, with 10 bases between. This CDR3 has 16 amino acids. Germline V gene data show CDR1 as LGHDT and CDR2 as YNNKEL (reference sequence). CDR3: CASSQGVPGSGNTIYF. The CDR3 nucleotides read TGTGCCAGCAGCCAAGGGGTCCCCGGCTCTGGAAACACCATATATTTT.

This clonotype was seen a handful of times. V gene TRBV7-9 combines with J gene TRBJ2-3; the D gene is possibly TRBD2 (7 bases). V gave up 5 bases and J gave up 0 bases, with 15 bases separating them. The germline CDR1 and CDR2 sequences are SEHNR and FQNEAQ (reference sequence). This CDR3 spans 16 amino acids. The CDR3 nucleotides read TGTGCCAGCAGCCCGAGGGGGGAGGGGAGCACAGATACGCAGTATTTT. As protein: CASSPRGEGSTDTQYF.

V usage is TRBV7-8 and J usage is TRBJ1-4; D not certain. The V gene's germline CDR1 is SGHVS and CDR2 FQNEAQ. Trimming shortened V by 1 base and J by 5 bases, and 8 bases separated the two germline ends. CDR3 size: 14 residues. The CDR3 spells CASSLGVRNEKLFF. Written as DNA, the CDR3 is TGTGCCAGCAGCTTAGGGGTCAGGAATGAAAAACTGTTTTTT. Filled out from reference TRBV7-8 and TRBJ1-4, the complete variable domain reads GAGVSQSPRYKVAKRGQDVALRCDPISGHVSLFWYQQALGQGPEFLTYFQNEAQLDKSGLPSDRFFAERPEGSVSTLKIQRTQQEDSAVYLCASSLGVRNEKLFFGSGTQLSVL.

DNA for the CDR3: TGTGCCAGCGGGCGGGGCATAAACACCGGGGAGCTGTTTTTT. Its protein is CASGRGINTGELFF. The gene calls are TRBV12-3 or TRBV12-4 and TRBJ2-2, with D possibly matching TRBD2 (6 bases). Trimming removed 8 bases from V and 2 bases from J, with 12 bases in between. The CDR3 spans 14 residues.

There are many counts of this clonotype. The chain combines TRBV3-1 with TRBJ2-3; perhaps D is TRBD1 or TRBD2 (5 bases each). This CDR3 has 14 amino acids. Deletions cut 5 bases from V and 6 bases from J, with 15 bases between. In germline, CDR1 is LGHDT, CDR2 YNNKEL (reference sequence). CDR3 loop: CASSEALRGDTQYF. CDR3 DNA: TGTGCCAGCAGCGAGGCTTTACGGGGCGATACGCAGTATTTT.

This clonotype was seen at least ten times. V usage is TRBV4-1 and J usage is TRBJ2-3; the match to TRBD2 covers 14 bases. Germline V gene sequence: CDR1 MGHRA, CDR2 YSYEKL. Germline trimming cut 3 bases from V and 2 bases from J; bases unmatched to any gene: 7. The CDR3 consists of 18 residues. In nucleotides, the CDR3 is TGCGCCAGCAGCCACCGACTAGCGGGAGGGCTTGTCACAGATACGCAGTATTTT. Its translation is CASSHRLAGGLVTDTQYF.

This clonotype was observed at least ten times. The CDR3 sequence: CASGSVALGEQYF. CDR3 DNA: TGTGCCAGCGGTTCCGTGGCTTTGGGGGAGCAGTACTTC. This chain joins TRBV6-1 and TRBJ2-7; no reliable D call. Between the trimmed V and J ends, which lost 8 bases and 7 bases, there was a span of 18 bases. The CDR3 is made up of 13 amino acids. Looked up from germline, CDR1 is MNHNS and CDR2 is SASEGT.